This entry is about one T cell receptor beta chain. What it binds is unknown. This sample was taken from a study of cytomegalovirus exposure and HLA in healthy donors. About the research overall: Early on, a data release was issued that held 80 million or so unique TCRs from HLA-typed donors. Findings of the study overall: Presence/absence results assume similar sequencing depth per donor, which may not hold.

The PCR had 60 Vbeta and 13 Jbeta primers. Method: immunoSEQ multiplex PCR; TCRdb's copy keeps in-frame clones and lacks some. The sample gives roughly 190,000 clones, around three quarters of which show up once; 1.5% to 2% is in the top ten. The germline CDR1 and CDR2 sequences are SQVTM and ANQGSEA. V shed 1 base and J shed 7 bases, with 10 bases lying between them. There are 12 residues in the CDR3. Sequencing was carried out using PBMCs. The chain uses TRBV29-1 and TRBJ2-5; perhaps TRBD1 as D (5 bases). The sequence was collected from a woman between 25 and 40 years old in good health and CMV-seronegative. The CDR3 nucleotides read TGCAGCGTTGAAGCCCAAAGGGGGACCCAGTACTTC. Amino acid sequence: CSVEAQRGTQYF.